The TCR beta chain under discussion was sequenced for a study of tumor-infiltrating lymphocytes in primary liver carcinoma. Turning to the study itself: Each participant had primary liver carcinoma, and surgical resection was the treatment. Findings and limits, study-wide: Lesser overlap characterized tumor-adjacent and tumor-blood pairs relative to tumor region pairs.

Total RNA amounting to about 520 ng was the source from which TCR beta cDNA was made with a constant-region primer. Researchers made the TCR beta libraries by running three nested multiplex PCR rounds with slightly modified ARM-PCR. A C-beta reverse primer and TRBV1-TRBV30 forward primers served in each of the first two PCR rounds, at 10 cycles apiece. TCRdb reprocessed the multiplex PCR reads via MiXCR and lists one record per CDR3 protein. Here the sample spans fewer than 350,000 distinct CDR3 sequences, 65% being singletons. As concerns this clonotype: Its antigen is not known.

The germline V and J ends were trimmed by 7 bases and 0 bases, with 13 bases remaining between them. Germline V gene lookup returns CDR1 SEHNR and CDR2 FQNEAQ (reference sequence). This CDR3 has 14 residues. Unsorted whole blood supplied the RNA, and germline DNA was extracted too. The sequence was obtained from a man aged 35 to 55 with primary liver carcinoma and hepatitis B virus infection. Source material: peripheral blood. The rearrangement links TRBV7-9 to TRBJ2-7; D perhaps matches TRBD2 (6 bases). Here the CDR3 DNA reads TGTGCCAGCACCCTCGGGCGGGACTCCTACGAGCAGTACTTC. Translated: CASTLGRDSYEQYF. Drawing the rest from reference TRBV7-9 and TRBJ2-7, the complete variable domain is DTGVSQNPRHKITKRGQNVTFRCDPISEHNRLYWYRQTLGQGPEFLTYFQNEAQLEKSRLLSDRFSAERPKGSFSTLEIQRTEQGDSAMYLCASTLGRDSYEQYFGPGTRLTVT.